Shown below are 5 T cell receptor beta chains from a single sample sequenced in a study of OX40 agonist ivuxolimab in advanced cancers. Generated by immunoSEQ multiplex PCR, the TCRdb table keeps only in-frame clones and is missing some. Of more than 100,000 clones in the sample, 90% were seen once. The sample in question was CD4+ or CD8+ T cells sorted from blood, obtained in a trial of the OX40 agonist ivuxolimab. The receptors were sampled from an adult with an advanced solid tumor such as melanoma, head and neck, liver or kidney cancer.

The CDR3 DNA is TGTGCCAGCAGCGCCGGGACAGAGTACGAAAAACTGTTTTTT. The encoded protein is CASSAGTEYEKLFF. The V and J genes are TRBV2 and TRBJ1-4, with TRBD1 matching 7 bases. The trim removed 6 bases at V and 8 bases at J, leaving 9 bases unmatched. This CDR3 contains 14 residues. Germline CDR1 SNHLY, CDR2 FYNNEI. Variable domain in full (rest from reference TRBV2 and TRBJ1-4): EPEVTQTPSHQVTQMGQEVILRCVPISNHLYFYWYRQILGQKVEFLVSFYNNEISEKSEIFDDQFSVERPDGSNFTLKIRSTKLEDSAMYFCASSAGTEYEKLFFGSGTQLSVL.

The V and J genes are TRBV6-1 and TRBJ2-3; 8 nucleotides match TRBD2. V was pared by 3 bases and J by 5 bases, with 4 bases of the junction left unmatched. The CDR3 has 14 residues. Germline loops: CDR1 MNHNS, CDR2 SASEGT. CDR3 coding DNA: TGTGCCAGCAGTGAGTGGACTAGCCTAGATACGCAGTATTTT. Its protein is CASSEWTSLDTQYF.

This clone was seen more than once but under ten times. The chain carries TRBV5-1 and TRBJ1-2; D perhaps matches TRBD1 (6 bases). Trimming shortened V by 0 bases and J by 7 bases, and 16 bases separated the two germline ends. The CDR3 covers 15 residues. The V gene's germline CDR1 is SGHRS and CDR2 YFSETQ. The CDR3 DNA sequence: TGCGCCAGCAGCTTGGCCCGCAGGGGTTTTGGTGGCTACACCTTC. Its protein product is CASSLARRGFGGYTF.

The CDR3, as DNA: TGTGCCAGCAGCTTGTGGCAGGAGGGGGAAAAACTGTTTTTT. As protein: CASSLWQEGEKLFF. The V call is TRBV7-9, the J call TRBJ1-4; a weak D match, TRBD1 (5 bases). The V end was cut by 3 bases, the J end by 8 bases, with 13 bases between. CDR3 length: 14 amino acids. In germline, CDR1 is SEHNR, CDR2 FQNEAQ (reference sequence).

This chain joins TRBV5-4 and TRBJ2-7; 9 nucleotides align to TRBD1. After removal of 4 bases from V and 4 bases from J, the junction contained 6 bases not matched to a gene. The CDR3 is 14 amino acids. Germline values: CDR1 SGHNT, CDR2 YYREEE (reference sequence). CDR3 bases: TGTGCCAGCAGCCTTGGACAGGGGCGGTACGAGCAGTACTTC. Its protein product is CASSLGQGRYEQYF. Together with reference TRBV5-4 and TRBJ2-7, the CDR3 gives the full variable domain: ETGVTQSPTHLIKTRGQQVTLRCSSQSGHNTVSWYQQALGQGPQFIFQYYREEENGRGNFPPRFSGLQFPNYSSELNVNALELDDSALYLCASSLGQGRYEQYFGPGTRLTVT.